Each of the 5 T cell receptor beta chains below was sequenced from the same sample in a study of PD-L1 blockade in urothelial cancer. Clones were sequenced by immunoSEQ multiplex PCR, and TCRdb holds only the in-frame ones, with some missing. The table shows approximately 100,000 clones, with roughly 84% occurring only once. The sequenced sample was PBMCs, obtained around atezolizumab (anti-PD-L1) treatment. The receptors come from a man aged 45-60 years with urothelial cancer.

The genes are TRBV5-1 and TRBJ2-1; 9 positions match TRBD1. V was pared by 0 bases and J by 8 bases, with 6 bases of the junction left unmatched. Germline values: CDR1 SGHRS, CDR2 YFSETQ. This CDR3 spans 15 amino acids. The CDR3 DNA follows: TGCGCCAGCAGCTTGGACACAGGGGGCAGCGATGAGCAGTTCTTC. Translating it yields CASSLDTGGSDEQFF.

This sequence joins TRBV28 and TRBJ2-3; D is uncertain. In germline, CDR1 is MDHEN, CDR2 SYDVKM. This CDR3 has 15 residues. Trimming took off 4 bases at V and 0 bases at J, with 11 bases between the two ends. CDR3 amino acids: CASSSRRRSTDTQYF. The DNA for the CDR3 is TGTGCCAGCAGTTCCCGCCGGCGGAGCACAGATACGCAGTATTTT. The full variable domain, with the rest looked up from reference TRBV28 and TRBJ2-3, is DVKVTQSSRYLVKRTGEKVFLECVQDMDHENMFWYRQDPGLGLRLIYFSYDVKMKEKGDIPEGYSVSREKKERFSLILESASTNQTSMYLCASSSRRRSTDTQYFGPGTRLTVL.

The gene calls are TRBV9 and TRBJ1-6; 7 bases are shared with TRBD1. This CDR3 is built from 14 residues. The germline V gene has CDR1 SGDLS and CDR2 YYNGEE. J gave up 7 bases and V 0 bases, and 1 base lay outside the gene matches. Here the CDR3 DNA reads TGTGCCAGCAGCGTAGGGGGACAGAATTCACCCCTCCACTTT. Translating it yields CASSVGGQNSPLHF.

This clone appeared a few times. The gene calls are TRBV9 and TRBJ1-4, with D possibly matching TRBD1 (5 bases). Germline CDR1 reads SGDLS; CDR2 reads YYNGEE. This CDR3 is 14 amino acids long. The V end was cut by 5 bases, the J end by 1 base, with 9 bases between. CDR3 sequence reads: CASSSGITNEKLFF. Written as DNA, the CDR3 is TGTGCCAGCAGTTCAGGGATAACTAATGAAAAACTGTTTTTT.

V and J are TRBV2 and TRBJ2-7; 9 positions match TRBD1. Trimming cost V 4 bases and J 2 bases; bases outside gene matches: 0. From germline, CDR1 is SNHLY and CDR2 FYNNEI. The CDR3 is 13 residues long. CDR3 sequence: CASSGQGAYEQYF. In DNA, the CDR3 is TGTGCCAGCAGTGGACAGGGGGCCTACGAGCAGTACTTC.